This T cell receptor beta chain came from a study of CD8 T cells in Susac syndrome (dated by TCRdb to the late 2010s). At the level of the whole study: Among the sequenced Susac syndrome patients, 5 or 6 had clinically active disease and eight were in clinical remission. At the time of blood withdrawal, Susac syndrome patients were either therapy-naive, taking corticosteroids (with some also receiving IVIg), or on IVIg alone. Whether CD8+ T cell activation and differentiation in Susac syndrome was antigen driven was tested using repertoire sequencing. The clonality of the CD8+ T cell repertoire was compared across over 10 healthy donors, roughly 14 Susac syndrome patients and around 16 multiple sclerosis patients.

The germline V gene sets CDR1 to SQVTM and CDR2 to ANQGSEA. The CDR3 covers 12 residues, taking in both the cysteine and the phenylalanine. Only the CDR3 part of the read is kept: 36 bases, read in frame from the first base. From V the trimming removes 5 bases and from J it removes 9 bases, while the gene matches leave 6 bases of the junction unaccounted for. Peripheral blood CD8+ and CD4+ T cells from healthy donors, Susac syndrome patients and multiple sclerosis patients were profiled using high-throughput TCR beta sequencing. Susac syndrome patients met recently defined diagnostic criteria for definite or probable disease. Bulk CD8+ and CD4+ T cells were purified by magnetic negative isolation, while CD8+ TEMRA cells were enriched using FACS. Blood was collected in EDTA tubes and processed within 24 hours, with PBMCs isolated through density gradient centrifugation. PBMCs intended for TCR sequencing were cryopreserved in liquid nitrogen and were subsequently thawed in a 37 degrees C water bath. The sorted or isolated CD4+, CD8+ and CD8+ TEMRA cells had a purity of 90% or higher.

On this clonotype: The antigen this receptor binds is unknown. It has no much larger one-base neighbor in the sample; base qualities were not kept.

Overall results and qualifications from the work: Clonal expansion was seen in Susac syndrome CD8+ repertoires, peaking in CD8+ TEMRA cells and being greater in clinically active patients than in remitting ones. The number of individuals in the TCR sequencing and HLA analysis was recognized as being relatively small. Looking at Susac-specific public clones, the researchers identified over 15 in the total CD8+ repertoire and roughly 5 in the CD8+ TEMRA repertoire.

RNA was extracted with the RNeasy kit and roughly 0.45 to 1 ug was reverse transcribed using random hexamers. The immunoSEQ multiplex PCR assay, covering 54 Vbeta and 13 Jbeta segments, was used to amplify TCR beta CDR3 regions. PCR amplification bias was corrected by using a synthetic template baseline for primer optimization and computational correction. For the original study's pipeline: Only productive sequences were kept, with reads annotated to V, D and J genes according to IMGT and analyzed in immunoSEQ Analyzer. Clonality was calculated as one minus the Shannon entropy normalized by log2 of the number of productive unique sequences. For each patient and control, public and private clones were evaluated among the 100 most prevalent clones. Susac-specific clones were defined as absent from healthy and MS cohorts, some 1,000 published viral clones and other ImmuneACCESS disease sequences. Using fastp at Q25 and MiXCR, TCRdb reprocessed the public reads and kept productive beta chains. Each CDR3 protein appears once, grouped with its most common genes and DNA. The V and J calls here are based on TCRdb, not the publication. The sample table contains around 200,000 distinct CDR3 sequences; only one count was recorded for just under 95% of them. Of the sample, around 0.16% is held by the ten largest clones.

Here the chain combines TRBV29-1 and TRBJ2-1, with 8 bases in between that match TRBD1. The clonotype originates from a human donor with Susac syndrome. Source material: CD8+ T cells from PBMCs. The DNA sequence is TGCAGCGTTCCGCAGGGGGCTGGTGAGCAGTTCTTC. Translated, it reads CSVPQGAGEQFF.